The T cell receptor beta chain described here comes from a study of T-cell memory formation after mild COVID-19. CDR3 size: 17 residues. CDR1 LGHNT and CDR2 FRNRAP come from the germline V gene. V lost 2 bases, J lost 0 bases, and 14 bases lay in between. TCRdb re-derived calls from the 5' RACE reads in MiXCR, one entry per CDR3 protein. Of 250,000 to 300,000 distinct CDR3 sequences listed, more than 15% were seen once; the top ten hold roughly a fifth. This clonotype was obtained from a man between 18 and 29 years old who had mild COVID-19 (a few samples of this study predate the infection). Cell type and time point are not known. Material for sequencing was PBMCs or a T cell subset sorted from them (not recorded which). The chain employs TRBV12-5 and TRBJ1-5; no clear D gene. CDR3 DNA sequence: TGTGCTAGTGGTTTGTCCCTATCGTCCTATAGCAATCAGCCCCAGCATTTT. Protein: CASGLSLSSYSNQPQHF.